The 32 T cell receptor beta chains given below trace back to one sample, sequenced in a study of T-cell memory formation after mild COVID-19. TCRdb re-derived calls from the 5' RACE reads in MiXCR, one entry per CDR3 protein. This table has hundreds of thousands of distinct CDR3 sequences, approximately 25% appearing once. The specimen was PBMCs or a T cell subset sorted from them (not recorded which). These receptors all come from an adult woman who had mild COVID-19 (a few samples of this study predate the infection). Cell type and time point are not known.

This chain links TRBV5-6 with TRBJ2-2, with 9 nucleotides matching TRBD1. The length of the CDR3 is 17 residues. With V trimmed by 5 bases and J by 5 bases, 13 bases remained unmatched. CDR1 and CDR2 (germline): SGHDT, YYEEEE. The DNA of the CDR3 is TGTGCCAGCAGGTACCGAGGGACAGGGCGAGGTACCGGGGAGCTGTTTTTT. It encodes CASRYRGTGRGTGELFF.

This rearrangement joins TRBV24-1 to TRBJ2-7; 10 nucleotides match TRBD1. After removal of 7 bases from V and 0 bases from J, the junction contained 26 bases not matched to a gene. Germline V CDR1 and CDR2: KGHDR, SFDVKD. This CDR3 spans 22 amino acids. The CDR3 DNA is TGTGCCACCAGAGCACCGGGACAGGGGTTGTCTCAGGGAAGGTCCTCCTCCTACGAGCAGTACTTC. Its translation: CATRAPGQGLSQGRSSSYEQYF.

V gene TRBV29-1 combines with J gene TRBJ2-1; 9 bases fit TRBD2. The V and J ends lost 3 bases and 7 bases, in that order; junction bases with no gene match: 7. The CDR3 totals 14 residues. The germline V gene has CDR1 SQVTM and CDR2 ANQGSEA. The CDR3 DNA reads TGCAGCGTTGAGGCGGGGGGGGTTTGGAATGAGCAGTTCTTC. Translation gives CSVEAGGVWNEQFF.

This clonotype was recorded many times. V usage is TRBV7-2 and J usage is TRBJ2-1, with D possibly matching TRBD1 (5 bases). Germline lookup yields CDR1 SGHTA and CDR2 FQGNSA. This CDR3 has 13 amino acids. Trimming took off 1 base at V and 6 bases at J, with 7 bases between the two ends. CDR3 nucleotide sequence: TGTGCCAGCAGCTTAGGCAGGGCCAATGAGCAGTTCTTC. Its protein product is CASSLGRANEQFF.

This clonotype appeared many times. The chain joins TRBV6-5 to TRBJ2-3, with TRBD1 as a possible D gene (5 bases). Looked up from germline, CDR1 is MNHEY and CDR2 is SVGAGI. The CDR3 length is 15 residues. Trimming removed 2 bases from V and 5 bases from J, with 14 bases in between. CDR3 loop: CASSYVGHSGDTQYF. In DNA, the CDR3 is TGTGCCAGCAGTTACGTAGGACACAGTGGAGATACGCAGTATTTT.

The chain is built from TRBV4-1 and TRBJ2-5; D is perhaps TRBD1 or TRBD2 (6 bases each). V dropped 2 bases and J dropped 5 bases, with 24 bases sitting between them. CDR1 is MGHRA and CDR2 is YSYEKL in the germline V gene. This CDR3 spans 18 amino acids. This chain's CDR3 is CASSQSLAYGGGFETQYF. The CDR3 DNA is TGCGCCAGCAGCCAATCCCTTGCGTACGGGGGCGGTTTTGAGACCCAGTACTTC.

This clonotype was counted between two and nine times. J is TRBJ2-7 and V is TRBV7-8; 7 bases are a match to TRBD2. The CDR3 runs to 16 residues. The V gene's germline CDR1 is SGHVS and CDR2 FQNEAQ. With 2 bases clipped from V and 4 bases from J, the junction kept 11 bases outside the gene matches. The CDR3, as DNA: TGTGCCAGCAGCTTATACTCGCGGGGGACCACTTACGAGCAGTACTTC. Its translation is CASSLYSRGTTYEQYF.

This clonotype was counted between two and nine times. V and J are TRBV5-1 and TRBJ1-2, with 10 bases fitting TRBD1. This CDR3 has 14 residues. Germline V gene sequence: CDR1 SGHRS, CDR2 YFSETQ. After removal of 1 base from V and 8 bases from J, the junction contained 5 bases not matched to a gene. CDR3 sequence: CASSLPGQGGGYTF. In DNA, the CDR3 is TGCGCCAGCAGCTTGCCCGGACAGGGGGGAGGCTACACCTTC.

V gene TRBV5-1 combines with J gene TRBJ2-1; 7 positions agree with TRBD1. Germline lookup yields CDR1 SGHRS and CDR2 YFSETQ. V dropped 0 bases and J dropped 6; count of bases not matched to a gene: 6. CDR3 length: 15 residues. For the CDR3, the DNA is TGCGCCAGCAGCTTGGGACAGGGTAGTCTCAATGAGCAGTTCTTC. Translating gives CASSLGQGSLNEQFF.

The V and J genes are TRBV11-2 and TRBJ2-7; TRBD1 aligns across 8 bases. Germline V lookup: CDR1 SGHAT, CDR2 FQNNGV. The CDR3 runs 15 residues. With V trimmed by 5 bases and J by 2 bases, 8 bases remained unmatched. This CDR3 reads CASSPRQGRTYEQYF. CDR3 DNA sequence: TGTGCCAGCAGCCCCCGACAGGGGCGGACCTACGAGCAGTACTTC.

The gene calls are TRBV4-2 and TRBJ2-3; TRBD2 matches at 8 bases. This CDR3 is 17 amino acids long. Losses at the gene ends were 0 bases for V and 5 bases for J; bases not matched to a gene: 10. Germline CDR1 reads LGHNA; CDR2 reads YNFKEQ. The CDR3 DNA sequence: TGTGCCAGCAGCCAAGATCTAAACGGGGGGGCGAGAGATACGCAGTATTTT. Encoded protein: CASSQDLNGGARDTQYF.

This clonotype was counted between two and nine times. The chain recombines TRBV20-1 with TRBJ1-5, with D hard to call. This CDR3 comprises 17 residues. Germline loops: CDR1 DFQATT, CDR2 SNEGSKA (reference sequence). V was pared by 1 base and J by 0 bases, with 16 bases between. The CDR3 loop reads CSARARTDTYSNQPQHF. The CDR3 bases are TGCAGTGCTAGAGCCCGTACAGACACCTATAGCAATCAGCCCCAGCATTTT.

The table lists this clonotype with a few counts. The V call is TRBV5-6, the J call TRBJ2-6; D is unresolved. This CDR3 is 15 amino acids long. Trimming stripped 4 bases from V and 0 bases from J, with 8 bases between. In germline, CDR1 is SGHDT, CDR2 YYEEEE. CDR3 nucleotides: TGTGCCAGCAGCCCCGCATACTCTGGGGCCAACGTCCTGACTTTC. Amino acids: CASSPAYSGANVLTF.

This clonotype was picked up a small number of times. J is TRBJ2-7 and V is TRBV7-9; D is ambiguous. The ends were cut back, 5 bases at V and 0 bases at J, with 14 bases in the middle. This CDR3 comprises 15 residues. Germline V gene sequence: CDR1 SEHNR, CDR2 FQNEAQ (reference sequence). In nucleotides, the CDR3 is TGTGCCAGCAGCGCCCCCTCCTTGAGCTCCTACGAGCAGTACTTC. As protein: CASSAPSLSSYEQYF.

Only one count was recorded for this clonotype. The chain has TRBV7-2 and TRBJ2-5; possibly TRBD1 for D (6 bases). The CDR3 runs to 13 residues. The V and J ends lost 6 bases and 4 bases respectively, with 12 bases between them. Germline CDR1 reads SGHTA; CDR2 reads FQGNSA. CDR3 nucleotide sequence: TGTGCCAGCAGTCTGGACAGAGTAGAGACCCAGTACTTC. Translated: CASSLDRVETQYF.

In this sample, this clonotype turned up a few times. Compared with germline, one end of the junction differs, possibly owing to a read error. The chain is built from TRBV12-3 or TRBV12-4 and TRBJ2-3; TRBD2 matches 11 bases. The CDR3 covers 12 residues. For the CDR3, the DNA is TGTGCCAGCAGCCCATCAGCGGGACTAGCGGCTTTT. Translating gives CASSPSAGLAAF.

The chain recombines TRBV11-1 with TRBJ2-5, with 8 bases lining up with TRBD1. The CDR3 is made up of 15 amino acids. CDR1 is SGHAT, CDR2 FQDESV, per germline (reference sequence). V gave up 5 bases and J gave up 2 bases; unmatched junction bases: 7. The CDR3 nucleotides are TGTGCCAGCAGCCGTTCCGGGACAGGACAAGAGACCCAGTACTTC. This gives the protein CASSRSGTGQETQYF.

V gene TRBV6-5 combines with J gene TRBJ2-1, with 11 positions matching TRBD2. There are 15 residues in the CDR3. Germline lookup yields CDR1 MNHEY and CDR2 SVGAGI. V was clipped by 6 bases and J by 6 bases; unmatched bases: 7. CDR3 loop: CASSLVSGGGNEQFF. Here the CDR3 DNA reads TGTGCCAGCAGCCTAGTTAGCGGGGGGGGCAATGAGCAGTTCTTC.

The chain is built from TRBV20-1 and TRBJ1-3; tentative D call: TRBD1 (6 bases). Between the trimmed V and J ends, which lost 2 bases and 4 bases, there was a span of 18 bases. Germline loops: CDR1 DFQATT, CDR2 SNEGSKA (reference sequence). The CDR3 has 16 residues. CDR3 in DNA: TGCAGTGCTAGACGGTCCAGGGGACCTTCAGGAAACACCATATATTTT. Translation: CSARRSRGPSGNTIYF.

This rearrangement joins TRBV29-1 to TRBJ2-2; D could derive from TRBD1 or TRBD2 (6 bases each). The length of the CDR3 is 15 residues. V lost 3 bases, J lost 3 bases, and 14 bases lay in between. CDR1 is SQVTM and CDR2 is ANQGSEA in the germline V gene. CDR3 protein: CSVDEGGYYTGELFF. In DNA, the CDR3 is TGCAGCGTTGACGAGGGGGGATACTACACCGGGGAGCTGTTTTTT.

This chain connects TRBV4-2 to TRBJ2-7; TRBD2 matches 15 bases. The CDR3 is 17 residues long. Germline CDR1 LGHNA, CDR2 YNFKEQ. Trimming took 2 bases from V and 3 from J; bases not matched to a gene: 5. Here the CDR3 DNA reads TGTGCCAGCAGCCAAAGCCTGGGACTAGCGGGAGGCTACGAGCAGTACTTC. It yields the protein CASSQSLGLAGGYEQYF.

This clonotype appeared a few times. The CDR3 here is CASSQAPLTSGGFYEQYF. The CDR3 bases are TGTGCCAGCAGCCAAGCCCCCCTCACTAGCGGGGGGTTCTACGAGCAGTACTTC. The genes are TRBV3-1 and TRBJ2-7, with TRBD2 identical over 12 bases. From germline, CDR1 is LGHDT and CDR2 YNNKEL (reference sequence). The CDR3 totals 18 residues. The ends lost 1 base at V and 3 bases at J; junction bases unmatched: 10.

In nucleotides, the CDR3 is TGTGCCAGCAGCGCGGATCCGGGACTAGCGGGCAATGAGCAGTTCTTC. The encoded protein is CASSADPGLAGNEQFF. The chain is built from TRBV5-6 and TRBJ2-1, with 12 bases that match TRBD2. There are 16 residues in the CDR3. Germline V gene data show CDR1 as SGHDT and CDR2 as YYEEEE. Unmatched junction bases numbered 8, after V lost 4 bases and J lost 6 bases. The full variable domain, rest sourced from reference TRBV5-6 and TRBJ2-1, is DAGVTQSPTHLIKTRGQQVTLRCSPKSGHDTVSWYQQALGQGPQFIFQYYEEEERQRGNFPDRFSGHQFPNYSSELNVNALLLGDSALYLCASSADPGLAGNEQFFGPGTRLTVL.

This clonotype was counted a few times. The rearrangement links TRBV5-1 to TRBJ2-6, with 8 bases identical to TRBD1. Germline V gene sequence: CDR1 SGHRS, CDR2 YFSETQ. V lost 4 bases, J lost 1 base, and 10 bases stayed unmatched. The length of the CDR3 is 18 residues. The CDR3 is CASSPGQGFYSGANVLTF. The DNA for the CDR3 is TGCGCCAGCAGCCCAGGACAGGGTTTTTATTCTGGGGCCAACGTCCTGACTTTC.

This chain links TRBV5-1 with TRBJ2-1; 12 bases map to TRBD2. CDR1 is SGHRS, CDR2 YFSETQ, per germline. The length of the CDR3 is 14 residues. Trimming took 2 bases from V and 13 from J; bases not matched to a gene: 7. The CDR3 nucleotides read TGCGCCAGCAGCTTTTTTCCTAGCGGGAGGGACCAGTTCTTC. Residues: CASSFFPSGRDQFF.

This clonotype has just one count. The rearrangement uses TRBV12-3 or TRBV12-4 and TRBJ2-3, with TRBD1 identical over 7 bases. With V trimmed by 6 bases and J by 4 bases, 1 base remained unmatched. The CDR3 covers 12 residues. CDR3 loop: CASRGQSDTQYF. DNA for the CDR3: TGTGCCAGCAGGGGACAGTCAGATACGCAGTATTTT.

This clonotype was observed a handful of times. The DNA of the CDR3 is TGTGCCAGTGGACTAGAGGTGACAGAGACCCAGTACTTC. This sequence encodes CASGLEVTETQYF. The chain carries TRBV12-3 or TRBV12-4 and TRBJ2-5; 7 bases are a match to TRBD2. V gave up 9 bases and J gave up 4 bases; unmatched junction bases: 8. The CDR3 loop spans 13 amino acids.

This clonotype showed up just a few times. In DNA, the CDR3 is TGTGCCAGCAGCTTACTGGCTAGCCCCTCCAATACGCAGTATTTT. Translation: CASSLLASPSNTQYF. The chain links TRBV7-9 to TRBJ2-3; D perhaps matches TRBD2 (5 bases). Looked up from germline, CDR1 is SEHNR and CDR2 is FQNEAQ (reference sequence). CDR3 size: 15 residues. Trimming removed 2 bases from V and 7 bases from J, with 16 bases in between.

The genes are TRBV24-1 and TRBJ2-1, with 10 bases matching TRBD1. There are 16 residues in the CDR3. Germline V lookup: CDR1 KGHDR, CDR2 SFDVKD. V trimming: 6 bases; J trimming: 4 bases; junction bases outside the gene matches: 8. The CDR3 nucleotides read TGTGCCACCAGTTTGGGACAGGGGATCTCGTACAATGAGCAGTTCTTC. As protein: CATSLGQGISYNEQFF.

CDR3 loop: CASSPDWGREQFF. CDR3 bases: TGTGCCAGCAGCCCAGATTGGGGGAGGGAGCAGTTCTTC. The chain links TRBV9 to TRBJ2-1, with D tentatively TRBD2 (6 bases). There are 13 residues in the CDR3. CDR1 and CDR2 (germline): SGDLS, YYNGEE. Trimming took off 4 bases at V and 10 bases at J, with 15 bases between the two ends.

The V gene is TRBV9, the J gene TRBJ2-3, with no clear D. The CDR3 loop spans 15 amino acids. In germline, CDR1 is SGDLS, CDR2 YYNGEE. V gave up 0 bases and J gave up 0 bases, with 8 bases separating them. The CDR3 reads CASSVGDISTDTQYF. The CDR3 region has the DNA TGTGCCAGCAGCGTAGGAGACATTAGCACAGATACGCAGTATTTT.

This clonotype has more than one count but fewer than ten. This rearrangement joins TRBV10-3 to TRBJ2-3, with 10 bases identical to TRBD2. This CDR3 spans 16 amino acids. The trim removed 3 bases at V and 5 bases at J, leaving 8 bases unmatched. The germline V gene has CDR1 ENHRY and CDR2 SYGVKD. The CDR3 DNA sequence: TGTGCCATCAGTGACCCTAGCGGGGGTATCCGAGATACGCAGTATTTT. This sequence encodes CAISDPSGGIRDTQYF.